The entry that follows covers one T cell receptor (beta chain) sequence. This specimen belongs to a study of blood T cell repertoires in COVID-19. Cohorts were assigned according to the clinical history that participants reported. V lost 5 bases to trimming and J lost 5 bases, with 15 bases between them. From germline, CDR1 is MNHEY and CDR2 SVGAGI. The CDR3 covers 15 residues. The method was immunoSEQ multiplex PCR; TCRdb's version includes in-frame clones alone and lacks a portion of them. The data show approximately 230,000 clones, with about 80% seen just once and about 15% held by the top ten. The sequenced material came from PBMCs or T cells enriched from blood (not recorded which). The rearrangement uses TRBV6-5 and TRBJ2-2; the D is unclear. The clonotype was recovered from a man aged 40-50 years who had recovered from COVID-19. For the CDR3, the DNA is TGTGCCAGCAGTACCTCGAGAGGAATGACCGGGGAGCTGTTTTTT. Translation: CASSTSRGMTGELFF.